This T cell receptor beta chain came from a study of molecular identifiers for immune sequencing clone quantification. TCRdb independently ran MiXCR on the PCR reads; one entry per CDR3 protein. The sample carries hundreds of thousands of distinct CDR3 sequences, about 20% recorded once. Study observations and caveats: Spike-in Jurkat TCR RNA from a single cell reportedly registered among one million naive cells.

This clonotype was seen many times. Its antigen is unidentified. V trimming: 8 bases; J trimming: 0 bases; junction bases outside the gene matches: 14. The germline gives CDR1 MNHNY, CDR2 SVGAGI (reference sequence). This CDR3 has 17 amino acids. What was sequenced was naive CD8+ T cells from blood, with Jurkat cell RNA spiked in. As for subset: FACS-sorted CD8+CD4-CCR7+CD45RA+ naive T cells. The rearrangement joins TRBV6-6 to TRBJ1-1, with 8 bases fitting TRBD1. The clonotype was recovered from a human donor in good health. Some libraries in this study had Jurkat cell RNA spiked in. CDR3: CASGRPRDRHLNTEAFF. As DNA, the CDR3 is TGTGCCAGCGGTCGGCCCCGGGACAGGCATTTGAACACTGAAGCTTTCTTT.